This entry features one T cell receptor (beta chain) sequence. Original handling: Estimation of nucleated cell counts was performed using reference gene primer amplification. Produced via immunoSEQ multiplex PCR; TCRdb's table is partial and in-frame only. V and J calls and clone size are copied from that table; D and trimming were computed from the DNA. The profile shows about 21,000 clones, roughly 84% of them singletons. The CDR3 loop spans 14 amino acids. Germline V gives CDR1 LGHNA, CDR2 YNFKEQ. The V and J ends lost 8 bases and 1 base respectively, with 14 bases between them. These data belong to a study of blood T cell repertoires in COVID-19. Study overall: The United States, Italy and Spain were the sources of the acute and convalescent COVID-19 samples. The cDNA or gDNA used as material had been derived from T cells, B-cell-depleted T cells, or PBMCs.

This clonotype originated in a man aged 40-49 years with acute or convalescent COVID-19. This sequence joins TRBV4-2 and TRBJ1-1; D possibly corresponds to TRBD1 (6 bases). Sequenced: peripheral blood. The DNA of the CDR3 is TGTGCCAGCCCTACCCCAGGGGAGAACACTGAAGCTTTCTTT. Protein product: CASPTPGENTEAFF.